This T cell receptor (beta chain) comes out of a study of cytomegalovirus exposure and HLA in healthy donors. Points on this clone: As yet, its antigen is unknown.

The PCR was carried out with 60 Vbeta primers and 13 Jbeta primers. The repertoire was sequenced with immunoSEQ multiplex PCR; TCRdb's copy has only in-frame clones and lacks some. The sample lists 95,000 to 130,000 clones; about four fifths were seen once. Study-level points and caveats: The authors excluded some V segments, including TRBV6-2 and TRBV6-3, as indistinguishable.

Trimming removed 6 bases from V and 7 bases from J, with 13 bases in between. The CDR3 length is 13 residues. Germline-derived CDR1 and CDR2 are LNHNV and YYDKDF (reference sequence). The TCR sequence derives from a woman aged 25 to 39 in good health and CMV-seronegative. The sequencing input was PBMCs. The J gene is TRBJ1-3, the V gene TRBV15; D unclear. CDR3 bases: TGTGCCACCAGTCCCCGATTCGGGAACACCATATATTTT. It translates to CATSPRFGNTIYF.